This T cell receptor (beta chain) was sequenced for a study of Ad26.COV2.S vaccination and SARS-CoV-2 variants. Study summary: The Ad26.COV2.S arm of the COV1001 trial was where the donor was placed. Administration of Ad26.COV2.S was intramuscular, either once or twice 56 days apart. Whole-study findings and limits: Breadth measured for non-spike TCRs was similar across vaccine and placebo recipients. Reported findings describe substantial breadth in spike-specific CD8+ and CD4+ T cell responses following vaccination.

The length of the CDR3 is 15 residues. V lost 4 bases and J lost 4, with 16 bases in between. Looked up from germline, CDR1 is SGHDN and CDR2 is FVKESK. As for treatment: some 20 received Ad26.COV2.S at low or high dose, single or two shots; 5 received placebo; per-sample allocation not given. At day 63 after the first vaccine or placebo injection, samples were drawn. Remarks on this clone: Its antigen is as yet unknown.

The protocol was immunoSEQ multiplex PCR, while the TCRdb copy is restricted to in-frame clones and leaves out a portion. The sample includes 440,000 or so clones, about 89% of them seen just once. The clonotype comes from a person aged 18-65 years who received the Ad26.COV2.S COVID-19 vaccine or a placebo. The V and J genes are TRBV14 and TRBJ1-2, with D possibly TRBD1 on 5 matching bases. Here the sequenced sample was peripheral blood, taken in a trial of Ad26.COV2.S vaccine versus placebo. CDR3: CASSPYRGGLYGYTF. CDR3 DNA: TGTGCCAGCAGCCCATACCGGGGGGGACTCTATGGCTACACCTTC.